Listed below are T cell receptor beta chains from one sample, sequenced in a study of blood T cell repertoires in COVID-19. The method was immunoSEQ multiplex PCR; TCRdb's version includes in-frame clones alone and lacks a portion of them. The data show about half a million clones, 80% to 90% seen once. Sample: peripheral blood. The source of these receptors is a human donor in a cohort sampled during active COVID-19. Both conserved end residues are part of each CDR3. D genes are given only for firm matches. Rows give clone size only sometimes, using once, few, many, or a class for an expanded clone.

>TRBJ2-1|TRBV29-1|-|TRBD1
TGCAGCGTCGAAGCCCCGGGACAGGGGTATGAGCAGTTCTTC
CSVEAPGQGYEQFF
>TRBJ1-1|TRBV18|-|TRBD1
TGTGCCAGCTCACCAGAAGGGACAGCCCTTTTTGGAGCTTTCTTT
CASSPEGTALFGAFF
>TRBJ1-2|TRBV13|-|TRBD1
TGTGCCAGCAGCCGGGGACAGCCCGCAGGAGACTATGGCTACACCTTC
CASSRGQPAGDYGYTF
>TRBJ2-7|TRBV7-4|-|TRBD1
TGTGCCAGCAGCACGGACAGGGCCTGTTGGTCCTACGAGCAGTACTTC
CASSTDRACWSYEQYF
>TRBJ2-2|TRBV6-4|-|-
TGTGCCAGCAGTCCGGGCGCGGGCGGGGAGCTGTTTTTT
CASSPGAGGELFF
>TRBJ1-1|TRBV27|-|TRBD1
TGTGCCAGCAGTTTCCAGGGGGTGAACACTGAAGCTTTCTTT
CASSFQGVNTEAFF
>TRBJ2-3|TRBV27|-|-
TGTGCCAGCAGCCAGGGGGGCTACTATGGCACAGATACGCAGTATTTT
CASSQGGYYGTDTQYF
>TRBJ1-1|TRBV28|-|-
TGTGCCAGCAGTCCTCGGAGGGATATGAGTGAAGCTTTCTTT
CASSPRRDMSEAFF
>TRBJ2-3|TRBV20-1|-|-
TGCAGTGCTAGTAGGGAGGTGGGCACAGATACGCAGTATTTT
CSASREVGTDTQYF
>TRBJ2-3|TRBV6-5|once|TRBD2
TGTGCCAGCAGTTTTACTAGCGGGAGCATGGATACGCAGTATTTT
CASSFTSGSMDTQYF
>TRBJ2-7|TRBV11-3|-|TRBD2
TGTGCCAGCAGCCCTGGGACTAGCGGGTACGAGCAGTACTTC
CASSPGTSGYEQYF
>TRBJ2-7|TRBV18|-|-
TGTGCCAGCTCACCACCGGCAGGTTCTGATCTCTCCTACGAGCAGTACTTC
CASSPPAGSDLSYEQYF
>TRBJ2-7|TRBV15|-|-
TGTGCCACCAGCAGAGATCGCGACATCTACGAGCAGTACTTC
CATSRDRDIYEQYF
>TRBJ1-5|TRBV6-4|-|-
TGTGCCAGCAGTGAATTTCAGGGGAATCAGCCCCAGCATTTT
CASSEFQGNQPQHF
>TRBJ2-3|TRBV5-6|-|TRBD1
TGTGCCAGCAGCATAATAACAGGGGGCGGCACAGATACGCAGTATTTT
CASSIITGGGTDTQYF
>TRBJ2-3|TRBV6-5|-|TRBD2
TGTGCCAGCAACGAAAGACCGGGGGGTACGCAGTATTTT
CASNERPGGTQYF
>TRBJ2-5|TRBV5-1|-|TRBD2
TGCGCCAGCAGCACAACTAGCGGGACAGAGACCCAGTACTTC
CASSTTSGTETQYF
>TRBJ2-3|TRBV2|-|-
TGTGCCAGCAGTGAAGAGGGGTTACGAGCAGATACGCAGTATTTT
CASSEEGLRADTQYF